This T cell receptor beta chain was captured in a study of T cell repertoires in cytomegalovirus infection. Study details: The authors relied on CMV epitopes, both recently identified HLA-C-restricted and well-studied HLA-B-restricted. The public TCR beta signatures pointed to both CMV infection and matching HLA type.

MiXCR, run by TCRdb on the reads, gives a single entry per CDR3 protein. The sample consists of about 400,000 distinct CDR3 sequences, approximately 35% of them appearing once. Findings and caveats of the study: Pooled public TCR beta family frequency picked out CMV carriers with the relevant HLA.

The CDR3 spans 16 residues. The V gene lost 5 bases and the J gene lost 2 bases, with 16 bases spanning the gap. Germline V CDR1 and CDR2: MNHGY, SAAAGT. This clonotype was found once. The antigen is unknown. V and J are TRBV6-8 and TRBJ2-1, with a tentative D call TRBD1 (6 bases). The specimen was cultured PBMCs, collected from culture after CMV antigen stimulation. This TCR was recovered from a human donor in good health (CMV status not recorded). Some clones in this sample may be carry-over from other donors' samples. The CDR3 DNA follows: TGTGCCAGCAGTCGCCGGGACACCAAGGCCTACAATGAGCAGTTCTTC. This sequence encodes CASSRRDTKAYNEQFF.